This is a list of T cell receptor beta chains from one sample in a study of cytomegalovirus exposure and HLA in healthy donors. The protocol was immunoSEQ multiplex PCR, while the TCRdb copy is restricted to in-frame clones and leaves out a portion. The sample contains about 83,000 clones, 81% of which appear only once. Sequencing was carried out using PBMCs. These receptors originate from a young woman in good health and CMV-seronegative. The CDR3 runs from the conserved cysteine through the conserved F or W. The D gene is left open where the match is weak. Some rows mark clone size as missing; the rest say once, few, many or name a class of expanded clone.

>-|TRBJ2-1|once|TRBV21-1
CASSKIQREDNEQFF
TGTGCCAGCAGCAAAATTCAGCGGGAGGACAATGAGCAGTTCTTC
>-|TRBJ2-7|-|TRBV28
CASSWSSVAPTFQVSYEQYF
TGTGCCAGCAGTTGGTCTTCGGTAGCACCTACTTTCCAAGTCTCCTACGAGCAGTACTTC
>TRBD1|TRBJ2-7|-|TRBV9
CASSASGTGSYEQYF
TGTGCCAGCAGCGCCTCCGGGACAGGGTCCTACGAGCAGTACTTC
>-|TRBJ2-7|-|TRBV28
CASRTIGQGLYEQYF
TGTGCCAGCAGAACGATAGGGCAGGGCCTCTACGAGCAGTACTTC
>-|TRBJ1-2|once|TRBV7-9
CASRDRGRDEASYGYTF
TGTGCCAGCAGGGATAGAGGGAGGGACGAAGCTTCCTATGGCTACACCTTC
>TRBD1|TRBJ2-2|-|TRBV15
CATSSDRETGELFF
TGTGCCACCAGCTCCGACAGGGAGACCGGGGAGCTGTTTTTT
>TRBD2|TRBJ2-1|-|TRBV18
CASSRLNSGRIYNEQFF
TGTGCCAGCTCACGACTCAATAGCGGGAGAATCTACAATGAGCAGTTCTTC
>TRBD1|TRBJ1-5|-|TRBV5-1
CASSSTGLNQPQHF
TGCGCCAGCAGCTCGACAGGGCTCAATCAGCCCCAGCATTTT
>TRBD1|TRBJ2-2|-|TRBV18
CASSPSRGLRNTGELFF
TGTGCCAGCTCACCCTCGAGGGGGCTTCGTAACACCGGGGAGCTGTTTTTT
>TRBD1|TRBJ2-7|-|TRBV28
CASSSLDRAYEQYF
TGTGCCAGCAGTTCCCTCGACAGGGCCTACGAGCAGTACTTC
>-|TRBJ2-1|once|TRBV5-4
CASSPLSGSYNEQFF
TGTGCCAGCAGCCCTTTAAGCGGCTCCTACAATGAGCAGTTCTTC
>-|TRBJ2-7|-|TRBV11-2
CASSIGGPSGF
TGTGCCAGCAGCATCGGGGGTCCAAGTGGTTTC
>-|TRBJ2-1|few|TRBV9
CASSGTGYNEQFF
TGTGCCAGCAGCGGTACTGGCTACAATGAGCAGTTCTTC
>TRBD1|TRBJ1-2|-|TRBV19
CASSIDTGGVPYGYTF
TGTGCCAGTAGTATAGATACAGGGGGAGTCCCCTATGGCTACACCTTC
>TRBD1|TRBJ1-1|-|TRBV7-2
CASSLSDGQGNTEAFF
TGTGCCAGCAGCTTAAGCGACGGACAGGGGAACACTGAAGCTTTCTTT
>TRBD2|TRBJ2-3|-|TRBV7-6
CASSLAGGAGTDTQYF
TGTGCCAGCAGCTTAGCCGGGGGGGCTGGCACAGATACGCAGTATTTT
>TRBD1|TRBJ2-1|-|TRBV5-1
CASSPRTGSGEQFF
TGCGCCAGCAGCCCTAGGACAGGGTCGGGTGAGCAGTTCTTC
>TRBD2|TRBJ2-2|-|TRBV11-2
CASSALAVNTGELFF
TGTGCCAGCAGCGCGCTAGCGGTGAACACCGGGGAGCTGTTTTTT
>-|TRBJ2-7|-|TRBV6-5
CAIRGSSYEQYF
TGTGCCATCCGGGGGAGCTCCTACGAGCAGTACTTC
>TRBD2|TRBJ2-1|-|TRBV5-4
CASSGGAPSGGGEQFF
TGTGCCAGCAGCGGGGGGGCTCCTAGCGGGGGTGGGGAGCAGTTCTTC
>TRBD1|TRBJ1-2|once|TRBV6-4
CASSERGGAPANYGYTF
TGTGCCAGCAGTGAAAGAGGGGGCGCCCCAGCTAACTATGGCTACACCTTC
>-|TRBJ2-5|-|TRBV4-1
CASSPQGRETQYF
TGCGCCAGCAGCCCGCAGGGGCGGGAGACCCAGTACTTC
>-|TRBJ1-1|few|TRBV9
CASSVVADRSEAFF
TGTGCCAGCAGCGTAGTAGCTGACAGGTCTGAAGCTTTCTTT
>TRBD1|TRBJ2-1|-|TRBV6-1
CASSEYGTGSSYNEQFF
TGTGCCAGCAGTGAATACGGGACAGGCAGCTCCTACAATGAGCAGTTCTTC
>TRBD1|TRBJ1-4|few|TRBV7-9
CASSLVGTGEEKLFF
TGTGCCAGCAGCTTAGTTGGGACAGGGGAGGAAAAACTGTTTTTT
>-|TRBJ2-3|-|TRBV5-1
CASSLAGALRSTDTQYF
TGCGCCAGCAGCTTGGCAGGGGCCCTACGGAGCACAGATACGCAGTATTTT
>-|TRBJ2-3|-|TRBV11-3
CASSPGSASGLQDTQYF
TGTGCCAGCAGCCCCGGTTCGGCGAGCGGATTACAAGATACGCAGTATTTT
>-|TRBJ2-3|-|TRBV27
CASSLGRGDTQYF
TGTGCCAGCAGTCTGGGGCGAGGAGATACGCAGTATTTT
>TRBD1|TRBJ1-2|few|TRBV4-1
CASSQAGGGGYTF
TGCGCCAGCAGCCAAGCAGGGGGAGGTGGCTACACCTTC
>TRBD1|TRBJ1-2|few|TRBV19
CASSIGAGGNYGYTF
TGTGCCAGTAGTATTGGGGCAGGGGGCAACTATGGCTACACCTTC
>-|TRBJ2-1|-|TRBV28
CASILDRLSVNEQFF
TGTGCCAGCATCCTCGACAGGCTTTCGGTCAATGAGCAGTTCTTC
>-|TRBJ1-1|-|TRBV7-2
CASSSRQALNTEAFF
TGTGCCAGCAGCTCCCGACAGGCCTTGAACACTGAAGCTTTCTTT